These 13 T cell receptor beta chains came from one sample sequenced in a study of OX40 agonist ivuxolimab in advanced cancers. The repertoire was sequenced with immunoSEQ multiplex PCR; TCRdb's copy has only in-frame clones and lacks some. The sample comprises just under 75,000 clones, 80% to 95% of which are singletons, and over 0.35% rests with the top ten. The sequences come from CD4+ or CD8+ T cells sorted from blood, collected in a trial of the OX40 agonist ivuxolimab. These TCRs come from an adult with an advanced solid tumor such as melanoma, head and neck, liver or kidney cancer.

The chain couples TRBV7-6 to TRBJ2-5; 10 bases fit TRBD2. The CDR3 has 15 amino acids. V gave up 1 base and J gave up 5 bases; unmatched junction bases: 4. From germline, CDR1 is SGHVS and CDR2 FNYEAQ. CDR3 nucleotide sequence: TGTGCCAGCAGCTTAGAGCCTAGCGGGAGTGAGACCCAGTACTTC. Its protein product is CASSLEPSGSETQYF.

This sequence joins TRBV6-6 and TRBJ1-5; D is possibly TRBD1 (6 bases). Germline loops: CDR1 MNHNY, CDR2 SVGAGI (reference sequence). V lost 7 bases, J lost 0 bases, and 13 bases lay in between. The CDR3 has 15 residues. CDR3 in amino acids: CASNQDSRSNQPQHF. For the CDR3, the DNA is TGTGCCAGCAACCAGGACAGCCGTAGCAATCAGCCCCAGCATTTT.

This clone was detected only a few times. The rearrangement links TRBV14 to TRBJ2-7; D ambiguous. V gave up 1 base and J gave up 5 bases, with 6 bases separating them. The CDR3 spans 12 residues. Germline CDR1 is SGHDN and CDR2 is FVKESK. This CDR3 is CASSQVRHEQYF. CDR3 DNA sequence: TGTGCCAGCAGCCAAGTACGTCACGAGCAGTACTTC.

This clone came up a few times. The chain combines TRBV6-1 with TRBJ1-5; maybe TRBD1 (6 bases). Trimming removed 6 bases at V and 2 bases at J, with 17 bases between. CDR1 is MNHNS and CDR2 is SASEGT in the germline V gene. CDR3 length: 16 residues. The CDR3 loop reads CASREKSGVGNQPQHF. CDR3 coding DNA: TGTGCCAGCAGAGAAAAATCAGGGGTTGGCAATCAGCCCCAGCATTTT.

The V call is TRBV21-1, the J call TRBJ1-2; TRBD1 reflects the table's D call only, with no check against the DNA. TRBV21-1 is described as a pseudogene. The CDR3 covers 13 residues. CDR3: CAGRSGTPYGYTF. The CDR3, as DNA: TGTGCCGGCCGATCCGGGACACCCTATGGCTACACCTTC.

This chain uses TRBV2 with TRBJ2-1; D perhaps matches TRBD2 (5 bases). V was clipped by 6 bases and J by 0 bases, with 12 bases between them. Germline lookup yields CDR1 SNHLY and CDR2 FYNNEI. The CDR3 is made up of 15 amino acids. The CDR3 sequence: CASRARESSYNEQFF. The CDR3 bases are TGTGCCAGCAGAGCTAGGGAGAGCTCCTACAATGAGCAGTTCTTC.

The J gene is TRBJ2-3, the V gene TRBV6-5, with 7 nucleotides matching TRBD2. Unmatched junction bases numbered 1, after V lost 6 bases and J lost 4 bases. Germline V gene data show CDR1 as MNHEY and CDR2 as SVGAGI. CDR3 size: 12 residues. CDR3 sequence (DNA): TGTGCCAGCAGGGGGGGGGCAGATACGCAGTATTTT. Encoded protein: CASRGGADTQYF.

The gene calls are TRBV7-2 and TRBJ2-7, with 7 positions matching TRBD2. The CDR3 contains 13 residues. Germline V gives CDR1 SGHTA, CDR2 FQGNSA. Trimming cost V 4 bases and J 9 bases; bases outside gene matches: 9. Written as DNA, the CDR3 is TGTGCCAGCAGCTCCGGGACCCCGGGGGGGCAGTACTTC. It yields the protein CASSSGTPGGQYF. Combining the CDR3 with reference TRBV7-2 and TRBJ2-7 gives the whole variable domain GAGVSQSPSNKVTEKGKDVELRCDPISGHTALYWYRQSLGQGLEFLIYFQGNSAPDKSGLPSDRFSAERTGGSVSTLTIQRTQQEDSAVYLCASSSGTPGGQYFGPGTRLTVT.

The rearrangement uses TRBV10-2 and TRBJ2-6; 7 bases are a match to TRBD2. Germline V CDR1 and CDR2: WSHSY, SAAADI. Trimming took 10 bases from V and 2 from J; bases not matched to a gene: 8. The CDR3 has 15 amino acids. The CDR3 coding sequence is TGCGCCACTTCGGGAGGTTCTGCTGGGGCCAACGTCCTGACTTTC. It codes for CATSGGSAGANVLTF.

V gene TRBV6-6 combines with J gene TRBJ1-3; D might be TRBD1 (6 bases). Trimming left V 5 bases short and J 3 bases short, with 11 bases between. Germline assignment: CDR1 MNHNY and CDR2 SVGAGI (reference sequence). The CDR3 is made up of 14 amino acids. The CDR3: CASSAQGVGNTIYF. CDR3 bases: TGTGCCAGCAGTGCACAGGGAGTTGGAAACACCATATATTTT.

V and J are TRBV7-9 and TRBJ1-4, with D unresolved. The CDR3 length is 15 residues. Germline lookup yields CDR1 SEHNR and CDR2 FQNEAQ (reference sequence). V gave up 5 bases and J gave up 0 bases, with 10 bases separating them. CDR3 bases: TGTGCCAGCAGCGACCTGGGTACAACTAATGAAAAACTGTTTTTT. It encodes CASSDLGTTNEKLFF.

The chain couples TRBV7-9 to TRBJ2-1, with D unclear. Trimming removed 1 base at V and 5 bases at J, with 9 bases between. Germline assignment: CDR1 SEHNR and CDR2 FQNEAQ (reference sequence). The length of the CDR3 is 14 residues. CDR3 residues: CASSLVTLNNEQFF. The CDR3 bases are TGTGCCAGCAGCTTAGTTACCCTCAACAATGAGCAGTTCTTC.

The V and J genes are TRBV19 and TRBJ1-1, with 8 bases matching TRBD1. Germline CDR1 reads LNHDA; CDR2 reads SQIVND (reference sequence). V shed 7 bases and J 10 bases; nucleotides not matched to a gene: 14. This CDR3 comprises 14 residues. CDR3 nucleotide sequence: TGTGCCAGTACAACCCCTACAGGGGGTCGAGGAGCTTTCTTT. Translating it yields CASTTPTGGRGAFF.